This paragraph covers one TCR beta chain sequence. Its antigen is undetermined. The sample originates from a study of cytomegalovirus exposure and HLA in healthy donors. The study, taken as a whole, reports: In a later analysis, a genetic analysis reported fewer productive-TCR N-insertions in an Asian-associated ancestry cluster than the cohort average.

13 Jbeta primers and 60 Vbeta primers were used for the PCR. Clones were read by immunoSEQ multiplex PCR, and TCRdb kept only the in-frame ones, dropping some. Here the sample table reports over 45,000 clones. The clonotype was recovered from a woman in her 40s in good health and CMV-seronegative. Sequences were obtained from PBMCs.

CDR3 protein: CASSVSQGRGVYGYTF. As DNA, the CDR3 is TGTGCCAGCAGCGTGTCCCAGGGAAGGGGTGTCTATGGCTACACCTTC. The V gene is TRBV9, the J gene TRBJ1-2; the D gene is possibly TRBD1 (5 bases). Germline V lookup: CDR1 SGDLS, CDR2 YYNGEE. The CDR3 is 16 residues long. Trimming shortened V by 2 bases and J by 4 bases, and 18 bases separated the two germline ends.